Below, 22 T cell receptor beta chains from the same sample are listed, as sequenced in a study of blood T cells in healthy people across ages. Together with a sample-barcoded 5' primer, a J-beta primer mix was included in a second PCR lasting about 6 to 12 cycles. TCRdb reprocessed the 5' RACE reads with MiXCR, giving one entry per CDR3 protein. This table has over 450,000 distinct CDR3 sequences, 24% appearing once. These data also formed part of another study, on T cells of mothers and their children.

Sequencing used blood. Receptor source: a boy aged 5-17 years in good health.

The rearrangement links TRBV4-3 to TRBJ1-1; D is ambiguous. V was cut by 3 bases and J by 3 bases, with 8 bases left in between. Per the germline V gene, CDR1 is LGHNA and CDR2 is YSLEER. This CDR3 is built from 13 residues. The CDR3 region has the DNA TGCGCCAGCAGCCAGGCAAGTTACACTGAAGCTTTCTTT. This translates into CASSQASYTEAFF.

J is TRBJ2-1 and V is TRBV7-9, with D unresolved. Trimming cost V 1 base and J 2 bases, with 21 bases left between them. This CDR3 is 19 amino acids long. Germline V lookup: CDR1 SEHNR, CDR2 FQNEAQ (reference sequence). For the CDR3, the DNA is TGTGCCAGCAGCTTAGACCGTTTTCGCCTGGGCCTTACCTACAATGAGCAGTTCTTC. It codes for CASSLDRFRLGLTYNEQFF.

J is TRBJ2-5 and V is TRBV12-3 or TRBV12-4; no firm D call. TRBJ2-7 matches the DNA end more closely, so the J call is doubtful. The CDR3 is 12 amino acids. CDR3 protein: CASSLVYDEQYF. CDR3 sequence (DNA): TGTGCCAGCAGTTTAGTATACGACGAGCAGTACTTC.

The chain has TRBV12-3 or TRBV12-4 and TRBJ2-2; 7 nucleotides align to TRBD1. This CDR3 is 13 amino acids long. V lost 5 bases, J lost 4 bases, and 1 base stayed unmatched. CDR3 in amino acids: CASSAGGTGELFF. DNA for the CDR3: TGTGCCAGCAGTGCAGGGGGCACCGGGGAGCTGTTTTTT.

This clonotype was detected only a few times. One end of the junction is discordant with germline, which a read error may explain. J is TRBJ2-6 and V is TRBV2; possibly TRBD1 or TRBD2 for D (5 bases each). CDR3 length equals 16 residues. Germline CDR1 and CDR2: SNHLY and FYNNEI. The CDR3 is CASNWSWESGADVLTF. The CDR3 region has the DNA TGTGCCAGCAATTGGAGTTGGGAGTCTGGGGCCGACGTCCTGACTTTC.

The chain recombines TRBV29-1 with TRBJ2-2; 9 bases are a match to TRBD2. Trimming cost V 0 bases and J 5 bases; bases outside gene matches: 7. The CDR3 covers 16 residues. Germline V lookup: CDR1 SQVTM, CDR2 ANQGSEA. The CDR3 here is CSVEDGSGSFTGELFF. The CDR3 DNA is TGCAGCGTTGAAGATGGTAGCGGGAGTTTTACCGGGGAGCTGTTTTTT.

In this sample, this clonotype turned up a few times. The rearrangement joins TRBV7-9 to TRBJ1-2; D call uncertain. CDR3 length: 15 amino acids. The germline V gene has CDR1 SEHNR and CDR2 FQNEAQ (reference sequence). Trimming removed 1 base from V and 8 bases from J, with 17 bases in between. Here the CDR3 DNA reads TGTGCCAGCAGCTTAGGGATGGAGGGCTCTTTCGGCTACACCTTC. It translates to CASSLGMEGSFGYTF.

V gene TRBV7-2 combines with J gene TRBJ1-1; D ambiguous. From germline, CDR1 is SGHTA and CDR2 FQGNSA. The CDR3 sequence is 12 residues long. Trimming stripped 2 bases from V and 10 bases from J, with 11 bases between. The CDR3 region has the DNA TGTGCCAGCAGCTTAATTCTCTCCCCAGCTTTCTTT. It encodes CASSLILSPAFF.

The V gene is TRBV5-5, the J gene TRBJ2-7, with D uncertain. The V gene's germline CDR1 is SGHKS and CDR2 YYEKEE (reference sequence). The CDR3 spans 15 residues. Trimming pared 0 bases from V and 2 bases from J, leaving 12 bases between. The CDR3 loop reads CASSLGWVSTYEQYF. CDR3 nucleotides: TGTGCCAGCAGCTTGGGTTGGGTATCAACCTACGAGCAGTACTTC.

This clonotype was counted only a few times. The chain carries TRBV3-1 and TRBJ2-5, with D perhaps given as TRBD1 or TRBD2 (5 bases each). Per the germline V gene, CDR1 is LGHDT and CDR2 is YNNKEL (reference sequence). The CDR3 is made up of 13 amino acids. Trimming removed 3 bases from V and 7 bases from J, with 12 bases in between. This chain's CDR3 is CASSHRDRGTQYF. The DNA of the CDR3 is TGTGCCAGCAGCCACCGGGACCGGGGGACCCAGTACTTC.

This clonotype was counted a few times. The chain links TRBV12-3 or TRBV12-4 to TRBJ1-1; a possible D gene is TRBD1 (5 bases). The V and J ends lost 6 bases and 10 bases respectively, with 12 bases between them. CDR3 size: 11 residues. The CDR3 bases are TGTGCCAGCAGCGACAGCTCCGCAGCTTTCTTT. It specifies CASSDSSAAFF.

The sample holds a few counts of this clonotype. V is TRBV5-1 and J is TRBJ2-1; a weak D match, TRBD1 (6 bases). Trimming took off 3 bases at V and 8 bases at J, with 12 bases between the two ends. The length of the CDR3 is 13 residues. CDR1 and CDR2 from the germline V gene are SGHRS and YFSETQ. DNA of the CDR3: TGCGCCAGCAGCTCAGGACAGTCCCATGAGCAGTTCTTC. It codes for CASSSGQSHEQFF.

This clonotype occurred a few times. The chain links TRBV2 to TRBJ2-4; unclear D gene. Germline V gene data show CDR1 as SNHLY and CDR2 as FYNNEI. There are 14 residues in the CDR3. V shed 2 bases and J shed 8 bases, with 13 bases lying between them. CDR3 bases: TGTGCCAGCAGTGAATATCCGCTAAACGACATTCAGTACTTC. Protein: CASSEYPLNDIQYF.

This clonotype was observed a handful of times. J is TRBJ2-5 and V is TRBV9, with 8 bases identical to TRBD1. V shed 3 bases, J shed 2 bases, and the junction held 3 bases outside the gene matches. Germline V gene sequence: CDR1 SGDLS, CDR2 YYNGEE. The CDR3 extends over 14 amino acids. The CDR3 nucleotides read TGTGCCAGCAGCGACCGGACAGGGCAAGAGACCCAGTACTTC. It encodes CASSDRTGQETQYF.

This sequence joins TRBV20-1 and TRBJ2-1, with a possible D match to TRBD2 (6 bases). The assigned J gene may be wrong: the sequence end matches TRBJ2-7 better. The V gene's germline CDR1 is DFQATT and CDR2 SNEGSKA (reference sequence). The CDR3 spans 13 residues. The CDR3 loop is CSAPLGETREQYF. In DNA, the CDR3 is TGCAGTGCTCCTCTGGGGGAGACTAGGGAGCAGTACTTC.

CDR3 coding DNA: TGTGCCATCAGTGACCAGGGGTGGACAGCCGAAGCTTTCTTT. It is translated as CAISDQGWTAEAFF. This chain connects TRBV10-3 to TRBJ1-1; a possible D gene is TRBD1 (6 bases). The germline V and J ends were trimmed by 3 bases and 8 bases, with 16 bases remaining between them. Germline V gives CDR1 ENHRY, CDR2 SYGVKD. This CDR3 is built from 14 residues.

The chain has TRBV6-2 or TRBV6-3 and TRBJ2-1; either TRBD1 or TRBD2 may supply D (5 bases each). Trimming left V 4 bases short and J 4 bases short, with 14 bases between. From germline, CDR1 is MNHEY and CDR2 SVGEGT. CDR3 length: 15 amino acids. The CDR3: CASSFPGPKYNEQFF. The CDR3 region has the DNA TGTGCCAGCAGTTTCCCGGGACCGAAGTACAATGAGCAGTTCTTC.

CDR3 bases: TGCGCCAGCAGCTGGGGGGACAACTCCTACGAGCAGTACTTC. Its translation is CASSWGDNSYEQYF. V gene TRBV5-1 combines with J gene TRBJ2-7; D could derive from TRBD1 or TRBD2 (6 bases each). The CDR3 extends over 14 amino acids. Germline CDR1 reads SGHRS; CDR2 reads YFSETQ. V lost 3 bases, J lost 0 bases, and 10 bases lay in between. The variable domain in full, completed from reference TRBV5-1 and TRBJ2-7, reads KAGVTQTPRYLIKTRGQQVTLSCSPISGHRSVSWYQQTPGQGLQFLFEYFSETQRNKGNFPGRFSGRQFSNSRSEMNVSTLELGDSALYLCASSWGDNSYEQYFGPGTRLTVT.

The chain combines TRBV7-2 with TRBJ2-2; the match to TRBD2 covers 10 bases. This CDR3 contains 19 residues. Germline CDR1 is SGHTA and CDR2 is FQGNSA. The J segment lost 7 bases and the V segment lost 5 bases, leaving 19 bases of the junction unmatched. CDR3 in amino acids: CASSGAWQREGQNDGELFF. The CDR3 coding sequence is TGTGCCAGCAGCGGCGCATGGCAGCGGGAGGGCCAGAATGACGGGGAGCTGTTTTTT.

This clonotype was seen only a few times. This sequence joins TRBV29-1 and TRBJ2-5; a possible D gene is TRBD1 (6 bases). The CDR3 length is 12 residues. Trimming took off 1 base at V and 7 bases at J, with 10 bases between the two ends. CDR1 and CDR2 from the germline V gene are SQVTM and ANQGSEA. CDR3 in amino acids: CSVEGTEVTQYF. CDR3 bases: TGCAGCGTTGAAGGGACAGAGGTGACCCAGTACTTC. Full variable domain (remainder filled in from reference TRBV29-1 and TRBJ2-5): SAVISQKPSRDICQRGTSLTIQCQVDSQVTMMFWYRQQPGQSLTLIATANQGSEATYESGFVIDKFPISRPNLTFSTLTVSNMSPEDSSIYLCSVEGTEVTQYFGPGTRLLVL.

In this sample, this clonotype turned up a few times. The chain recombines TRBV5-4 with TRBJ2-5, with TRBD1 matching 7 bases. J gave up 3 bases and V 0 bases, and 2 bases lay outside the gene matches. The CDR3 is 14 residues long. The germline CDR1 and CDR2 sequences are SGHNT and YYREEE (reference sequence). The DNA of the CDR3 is TGTGCCAGCAGCTTGGTTGGGACAGAAGAGACCCAGTACTTC. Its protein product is CASSLVGTEETQYF.

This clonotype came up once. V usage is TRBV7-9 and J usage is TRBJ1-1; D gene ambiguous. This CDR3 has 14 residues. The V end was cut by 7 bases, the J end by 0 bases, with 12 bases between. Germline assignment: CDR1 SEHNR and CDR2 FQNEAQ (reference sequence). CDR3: CASKPRDMNTEAFF. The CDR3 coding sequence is TGTGCCAGCAAACCACGGGATATGAACACTGAAGCTTTCTTT. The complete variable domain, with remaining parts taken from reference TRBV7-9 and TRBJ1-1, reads DTGVSQNPRHKITKRGQNVTFRCDPISEHNRLYWYRQTLGQGPEFLTYFQNEAQLEKSRLLSDRFSAERPKGSFSTLEIQRTEQGDSAMYLCASKPRDMNTEAFFGQGTRLTVV.